Listed below are T cell receptor beta chains from one sample, sequenced in a study of CD8+CD57+ T cells in acquired aplastic anemia. TCRdb ran MiXCR on the reads and lists one entry per CDR3 protein. The sample has just over 400,000 distinct CDR3 sequences; about two thirds are singletons. The material sequenced was sorted CD4+, CD8+, or CD8+CD57+ T cells (not recorded which) from PBMCs. Receptor source: a human donor in good health, serving as a control. CDR3s include the opening cysteine and the closing phenylalanine or tryptophan. The order of the fields is J gene, clone size, D gene, V gene, CDR3 protein, CDR3 DNA. The D gene is left open where the match is weak. Only some rows state a clone size, as once, few, many or a class for expanded clones.

>TRBJ1-1|-|-|TRBV14
CASSHVGQPGDTEAFF
TGTGCCAGCAGCCACGTCGGACAGCCGGGTGACACTGAAGCTTTCTTT
>TRBJ2-3|-|TRBD1|TRBV7-9
CASSRSVSTGAQYF
TGTGCCAGCAGCAGATCCGTCAGCACAGGGGCGCAGTATTTT
>TRBJ1-4|many|-|TRBV12-3/TRBV12-4
CASSFSMVNEKLFF
TGTGCCAGCAGTTTTTCTATGGTTAATGAAAAACTGTTTTTT
>TRBJ1-2|-|-|TRBV12-3/TRBV12-4
CASSRHLGSNYGYTF
TGTGCCAGCAGTCGACACTTGGGATCTAACTATGGCTACACCTTC
>TRBJ1-1|-|-|TRBV12-3/TRBV12-4
CASSVYSSTEAFF
TGTGCCAGCAGTGTATATTCCAGCACTGAAGCTTTCTTT
>TRBJ2-5|-|TRBD2|TRBV9
CASSVGGGGAEETQYF
TGTGCCAGCAGCGTAGGCGGCGGGGGGGCCGAGGAGACCCAGTACTTC
>TRBJ1-1|many|-|TRBV20-1
CSARKELWRENTEAFF
TGCAGTGCTAGAAAGGAGCTTTGGAGAGAGAACACTGAAGCTTTCTTT
>TRBJ1-2|-|-|TRBV9
CASSQVEPATRSTF
TGTGCCAGCAGCCAAGTCGAACCCGCTACACGCTCGACCTTC
>TRBJ1-1|-|-|TRBV7-9
CASSLVLGITEAFF
TGTGCCAGCAGCTTAGTGCTTGGGATCACTGAAGCTTTCTTT
>TRBJ2-1|many|-|TRBV7-6
CASSPRTATYNEQFF
TGTGCCAGCAGCCCCCGGACAGCCACCTACAATGAGCAGTTCTTC
>TRBJ1-2|-|-|TRBV29-1
CSVVQRADTHTF
TGCAGCGTTGTACAGAGGGCAGATACGCACACCTTC
>TRBJ2-1|-|-|TRBV19
CASSTQLRTARLF
TGTGCCAGTAGCACCCAGCTCAGGACAGCCCGGCTCTTC
>TRBJ2-7|-|-|TRBV7-8
CASSLRTGGAYEQYF
TGTGCCAGCAGCTTAAGAACAGGGGGGGCCTACGAGCAGTACTTC
>TRBJ2-1|-|-|TRBV7-4
CASSSGARDEPIF
TGTGCCAGCAGCTCGGGAGCGAGGGATGAGCCGATCTTT
>TRBJ2-7|once|-|TRBV7-2
CASSLAHGTIQQTF
TGTGCCAGCAGCTTGGCCCACGGGACGATACAACAGACCTTC
>TRBJ2-5|few|-|TRBV24-1
CATSPTEETQYF
TGTGCCACCAGCCCGACAGAAGAGACCCAGTACTTC
>TRBJ2-1|-|-|TRBV7-3
CASSLIGNGAQSF
TGTGCCAGCAGTTTAATAGGGAATGGGGCGCAGTCCTTC
>TRBJ2-1|many|TRBD2|TRBV7-2
CASSGGGAINEQFF
TGTGCCAGCAGCGGCGGGGGGGCTATCAATGAGCAGTTCTTC
>TRBJ2-7|-|TRBD1|TRBV29-1
CSVVEDRIPYEQYF
TGCAGCGTTGTCGAGGACAGGATCCCCTACGAGCAGTACTTC
>TRBJ2-1|-|-|TRBV20-1
CSAKKGKLYFF
TGCAGTGCTAAAAAGGGAAAACTGTATTTCTTC
>TRBJ2-3|many|TRBD2|TRBV15
CATSGILGLAGGNTDTQYF
TGTGCCACCAGCGGGATACTGGGACTAGCGGGGGGGAACACAGATACGCAGTATTTT
>TRBJ1-1|many|-|TRBV20-1
CSARAQNTEAFF
TGCAGTGCTAGAGCCCAGAACACTGAAGCTTTCTTT
>TRBJ2-2|-|TRBD2|TRBV14
CASSHPSGGYYGLFF
TGTGCCAGCAGCCATCCGTCCGGGGGGTATTATGGCTTGTTTTTT
>TRBJ2-3|-|-|TRBV7-2
CASSQVQGRNYVTQYF
TGCGCCAGCAGCCAAGTCCAGGGGCGCAACTACGTCACGCAGTATTTT
>TRBJ1-3|-|-|TRBV20-1
CSARDPTAGGNTIYF
TGCAGTGCCAGAGATCCTACAGCAGGTGGAAACACCATATATTTT
>TRBJ2-7|-|-|TRBV15
CATSEGTSYEQYF
TGTGCCACCAGCGAGGGAACATCCTACGAGCAGTACTTC
>TRBJ1-2|-|-|TRBV10-3
CAISREGKDYGYTF
TGTGCCATCAGTCGAGAGGGGAAGGACTATGGCTACACCTTC
>TRBJ2-7|-|-|TRBV6-5
CASSNLHRAYERYF
TGTGCCAGCAGTAACCTACACAGGGCCTACGAGCGGTACTTC
>TRBJ2-3|-|-|TRBV14
CASSLVRGGSDTQYF
TGTGCCAGCAGCTTAGTAAGGGGCGGGTCAGATACGCAGTATTTT
>TRBJ2-3|many|-|TRBV11-2
CASSGVDGLENQYF
TGTGCCAGCAGCGGGGTCGACGGACTTGAGAACCAGTATTTT
>TRBJ1-2|-|-|TRBV10-3
CAISEPDKYIYGYTF
TGTGCCATCAGTGAGCCCGACAAGTACATCTATGGCTACACCTTC
>TRBJ1-5|many|-|TRBV18
CASSQTNQPQHF
TGTGCCAGCTCACAGACCAATCAGCCCCAGCATTTT
>TRBJ1-5|many|-|TRBV9
CASSTSGGNQPQHF
TGTGCCAGCAGCACCAGTGGGGGGAATCAGCCCCAGCATTTT
>TRBJ1-5|-|-|TRBV19
CASSIGSVGTGNQPQHF
TGTGCCAGTAGTATAGGGAGCGTGGGGACTGGCAATCAGCCCCAGCATTTT
>TRBJ2-3|many|TRBD1|TRBV20-1
CSARETGTATDTQYF
TGCAGTGCTAGAGAGACCGGGACAGCCACAGATACGCAGTATTTT
>TRBJ1-2|once|-|TRBV15
CAASLGYGYTF
TGTGCCGCTTCCTTAGGCTATGGCTACACCTTC
>TRBJ2-3|-|-|TRBV9
CASSVLDSTNYGYF
TGTGCCAGCAGCGTACTGGACAGCACTAACTATGGCTATTTT
>TRBJ2-5|-|-|TRBV29-1
CSVGELDTQYF
TGCAGCGTTGGCGAGCTAGATACCCAGTACTTC
>TRBJ2-1|-|-|TRBV4-2
CASSVNKGIGEQFF
TGTGCCAGCAGCGTTAACAAGGGGATTGGTGAGCAGTTCTTC
>TRBJ1-4|-|TRBD1|TRBV2
CVSNLQGLSETLFF
TGTGTCAGCAACCTACAGGGGTTGAGTGAAACACTGTTTTTT
>TRBJ2-1|-|TRBD2|TRBV7-2
CASSFAGGRAYSEQFF
TGTGCCAGCAGCTTCGCGGGGGGGCGAGCGTACAGTGAGCAGTTCTTC
>TRBJ2-7|-|-|TRBV19
CASSLWDGSYEQYF
TGTGCCAGTAGTCTGTGGGACGGCTCCTACGAGCAGTACTTC